This T cell receptor (beta chain) was retrieved from a study of T cell responses to AZD1222 COVID-19 vaccine. Trimming at V came to 3 bases and at J to 7 bases, leaving 6 bases not matched to a gene. CDR3 length: 15 amino acids. Germline values: CDR1 GTSNPN, CDR2 SVGIG (reference sequence). Assay: immunoSEQ multiplex PCR; the TCRdb copy retains only in-frame clones and omits some. This repertoire shows 150,000 to 200,000 clones, about 90% found once; its top ten account for around 5.8%. This sequence joins TRBV30 and TRBJ1-6, with TRBD1 matching over 10 bases. The specimen was peripheral blood, collected on day 0 of AZD1222 vaccination. The receptor was derived from an adult in good health. The CDR3 region is CAWRGGQGTNSPLHF. The DNA of the CDR3 is TGTGCCTGGAGGGGGGGACAGGGGACAAATTCACCCCTCCACTTT.